This T cell receptor beta chain was sequenced during a study of T cells in Graves' hyperthyroidism and ophthalmopathy. This clonotype was observed a handful of times. Patients were excluded because of uncontrolled infection, other autoimmune disease, pregnancy or lactation. With 5 bases removed from V and 4 bases from J, the gap between germline ends came to 12 bases. The germline gives CDR1 SGDLS, CDR2 YYNGEE. The CDR3 has 13 residues. TCR beta CDR3 regions were amplified from RNA transcripts. Using the HTBI primer set, a first-round RT-PCR was run on the TCR CDR3. MiXCR was run by TCRdb on the multiplex PCR reads, yielding one entry per CDR3 protein. The table records some 510,000 distinct CDR3 sequences, around 46% of them present only once.

V gene TRBV9 combines with J gene TRBJ1-1; no clear D gene. Sequenced material: peripheral blood or thyroid tissue (not recorded which). The sequence came from a woman aged 18-35 years with Graves' hyperthyroidism. The DNA of the CDR3 is TGTGCCAGCAGTTCCCCATCGGGCACTGAAGCTTTCTTT. Its protein product is CASSSPSGTEAFF. Drawing the rest from reference TRBV9 and TRBJ1-1, the complete variable domain is DSGVTQTPKHLITATGQRVTLRCSPRSGDLSVYWYQQSLDQGLQFLIQYYNGEERAKGNILERFSAQQFPDLHSELNLSSLELGDSALYFCASSSPSGTEAFFGQGTRLTVV.